This T cell receptor (beta chain) was documented in a study of blood T cell repertoires in COVID-19 (dated by TCRdb to the early 2020s). Notes on the research overall: Samples from collaborators originated in the United States, Italy and Spain and spanned both the acute and convalescent phases of COVID-19. The sample metadata nearly always contained a de-identified subject ID, COVID-19 status, age in years and sex. The repertoires were released in a freely available public database intended as a resource for research on the immune response to SARS-CoV-2. Where available, HLA class I and class II types were taken from metadata supplied by the sample provider and were not determined by assay-based typing. Samples came from the ongoing ImmuneRACE study (first 160 participants) plus 1,254 subjects from 6 global collaborators. Deeply sampled blood TCRbeta repertoires from subjects exposed to, actively infected with, or recovered from COVID-19 were included in the dataset. The material from the prospective study consisted of cDNA or gDNA derived from T cells, B-cell-depleted T cells, or PBMCs.

Broad study findings and their caveats: Clinical and demographic metadata were provided uncurated, with the amount varying by source and participant.

Participants in the prospective study were aged roughly 18 to 100 years, lived in some 24 United States geographic areas, and enrolled through a virtual design. In the prospective study, participants were assigned to cohorts based on the clinical history participants reported in a screening survey and a study questionnaire. Recovered participants in ImmuneRACE Cohort 3 were defined as having two consecutive negative NP/OP PCR tests, clearance from a healthcare professional, or resolution of symptoms. Mobile phlebotomists in the prospective study collected whole blood, serum and a nasopharyngeal or oropharyngeal swab from every participant. Prospective study participants could optionally give additional blood draws and questionnaires over an approximately 2-month period. Before DNA extraction, prospective study blood samples were shipped either frozen or at room temperature. TCRbeta CDR3 regions were amplified from genomic DNA by means of the immunoSEQ Assay, a bias-controlled multiplex PCR. The paper's processing steps were these. The number of nucleated cells in each sample was estimated by amplification of reference gene primers within the assay. To quantify the absolute abundance of each unique TCRbeta CDR3 rearrangement, sequence reads were collapsed and filtered. For each sample, productive Simpson clonality was calculated by taking the square root of Simpson's diversity index across productive rearrangements. TCRdb obtained this table from immuneACCESS and retained in-frame rearrangements with V and J assigned. These tables miss some clones; where compared with another copy, unresolved V genes account for less than half of the shortfall, and the remainder is unexplained. Clone size and V and J calls were adopted from that table, with D and trimming inferred from the DNA. For this sample the table gives approximately 390,000 clones, of which roughly 89% were detected only once. Around 10% of the sample is taken by the ten largest.

About this clone itself: Which antigen it targets is not known. Nothing much larger sits one base from this clone, and base qualities are not available.

Sequenced input: PBMCs or T cells enriched from blood (not recorded which). This sequence originates from a woman in her 50s who had recovered from COVID-19.

The nucleotides read TGTGCCTGGAGTCCCGAGGACAGGGATCATGGCTACACCTTC. Translated, this gives CAWSPEDRDHGYTF. In this chain, TRBV30 is recombined with TRBJ1-2; TRBD1 lines up with 8 middle nucleotides. V loses 2 bases at its end and J loses 6 bases; junction bases beyond the gene matches: 8. Counted from cysteine to phenylalanine, this CDR3 has 14 amino acids. Only the CDR3 part of the read is kept: 42 bases, read in frame from the first base. The germline V gene encodes CDR1 GTSNPN and CDR2 SVGIG (reference sequence).